The 3 T cell receptor beta chains in this list originate from one sample, sequenced in a study of blood T cell repertoires in COVID-19. Using immunoSEQ multiplex PCR, the repertoire was profiled, and TCRdb retains in-frame clones only, with some absent. Among fewer than 300,000 clones listed, 75% to 95% were seen once. The source material was peripheral blood. The receptors were sampled from a person between 18 and 30 years old with COVID-19, enrolled during active disease.

The V gene is TRBV2, the J gene TRBJ2-3; D is possibly TRBD1 (6 bases). From germline, CDR1 is SNHLY and CDR2 FYNNEI. V gave up 6 bases and J gave up 0 bases, with 7 bases separating them. The CDR3 has 13 residues. CDR3 loop: CASRTGSTDTQYF. In DNA, the CDR3 is TGTGCCAGCAGGACAGGTAGCACAGATACGCAGTATTTT.

The V call is TRBV19, the J call TRBJ1-4; TRBD1 aligns across 7 bases. The CDR3 is made up of 13 amino acids. The V gene end was trimmed by 9 bases and the J gene end by 3 bases; junction bases not matched to a gene: 4. Germline V gene lookup returns CDR1 LNHDA and CDR2 SQIVND (reference sequence). This CDR3 reads CASRGQPNEKLFF. In DNA, the CDR3 is TGTGCCAGCCGGGGACAGCCTAATGAAAAACTGTTTTTT.

The chain uses TRBV10-1 and TRBJ2-7; D gene ambiguous. There are 13 residues in the CDR3. V lost 0 bases and J 2 bases, leaving 5 bases between the germline ends. Germline CDR1 WNHNN, CDR2 SYGVQD (reference sequence). In DNA form, the CDR3 reads TGCGCCAGCAGTGAGTCAACAGCCTACGAGCAGTACTTC. Its translation is CASSESTAYEQYF.